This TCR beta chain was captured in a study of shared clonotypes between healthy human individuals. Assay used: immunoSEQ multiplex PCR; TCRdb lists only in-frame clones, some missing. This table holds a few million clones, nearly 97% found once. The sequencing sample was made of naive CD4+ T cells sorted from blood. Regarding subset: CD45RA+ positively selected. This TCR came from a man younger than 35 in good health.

The CDR3 sequence is CASSYSTDSHYGYTF. The DNA for the CDR3 is TGTGCCAGCAGTTACTCGACCGACAGCCACTATGGCTACACCTTC. This chain joins TRBV6-5 and TRBJ1-2, with D tentatively TRBD1 (5 bases). CDR3 length: 15 residues. V was cut by 0 bases and J by 3 bases, with 11 bases left in between. CDR1 and CDR2 from the germline V gene are MNHEY and SVGAGI.